This T cell receptor beta chain was documented in a study of T cell changes during pregnancy in multiple sclerosis. The CDR3 has 15 amino acids. Trimming stripped 5 bases from V and 4 bases from J, with 14 bases between. From germline, CDR1 is SEHNR and CDR2 FQNEAQ (reference sequence). The assay was immunoSEQ multiplex PCR, and TCRdb's table has in-frame clones only and misses some. Of about 51,000 clones in the sample, approximately 90% are singletons; the top ten hold approximately 2.9%. The starting material was CD8+ T cells from peripheral blood mononuclear cells, obtained in the second trimester of pregnancy. This sequence originates from a female donor with multiple sclerosis, enrolled in a pregnancy study. The chain carries TRBV7-9 and TRBJ2-2; D is possibly TRBD1 (5 bases). In DNA form, the CDR3 reads TGTGCCAGCAGCATCCCAGGGTCAGGCACCGGGGAGCTGTTTTTT. This sequence encodes CASSIPGSGTGELFF.